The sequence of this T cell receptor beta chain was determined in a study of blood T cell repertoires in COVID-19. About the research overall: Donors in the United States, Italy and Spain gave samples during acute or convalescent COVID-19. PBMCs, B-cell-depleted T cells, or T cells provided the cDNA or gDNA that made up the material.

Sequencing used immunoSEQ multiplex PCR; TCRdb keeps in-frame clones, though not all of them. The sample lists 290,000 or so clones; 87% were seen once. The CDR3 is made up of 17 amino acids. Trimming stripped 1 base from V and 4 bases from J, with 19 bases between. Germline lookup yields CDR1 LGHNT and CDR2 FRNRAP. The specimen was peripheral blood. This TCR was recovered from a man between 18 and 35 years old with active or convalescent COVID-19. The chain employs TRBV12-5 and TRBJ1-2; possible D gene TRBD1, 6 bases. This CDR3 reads CASGLDPPRGPTYGYTF. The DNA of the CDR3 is TGTGCTAGTGGTTTGGATCCCCCCAGGGGCCCTACCTATGGCTACACCTTC.